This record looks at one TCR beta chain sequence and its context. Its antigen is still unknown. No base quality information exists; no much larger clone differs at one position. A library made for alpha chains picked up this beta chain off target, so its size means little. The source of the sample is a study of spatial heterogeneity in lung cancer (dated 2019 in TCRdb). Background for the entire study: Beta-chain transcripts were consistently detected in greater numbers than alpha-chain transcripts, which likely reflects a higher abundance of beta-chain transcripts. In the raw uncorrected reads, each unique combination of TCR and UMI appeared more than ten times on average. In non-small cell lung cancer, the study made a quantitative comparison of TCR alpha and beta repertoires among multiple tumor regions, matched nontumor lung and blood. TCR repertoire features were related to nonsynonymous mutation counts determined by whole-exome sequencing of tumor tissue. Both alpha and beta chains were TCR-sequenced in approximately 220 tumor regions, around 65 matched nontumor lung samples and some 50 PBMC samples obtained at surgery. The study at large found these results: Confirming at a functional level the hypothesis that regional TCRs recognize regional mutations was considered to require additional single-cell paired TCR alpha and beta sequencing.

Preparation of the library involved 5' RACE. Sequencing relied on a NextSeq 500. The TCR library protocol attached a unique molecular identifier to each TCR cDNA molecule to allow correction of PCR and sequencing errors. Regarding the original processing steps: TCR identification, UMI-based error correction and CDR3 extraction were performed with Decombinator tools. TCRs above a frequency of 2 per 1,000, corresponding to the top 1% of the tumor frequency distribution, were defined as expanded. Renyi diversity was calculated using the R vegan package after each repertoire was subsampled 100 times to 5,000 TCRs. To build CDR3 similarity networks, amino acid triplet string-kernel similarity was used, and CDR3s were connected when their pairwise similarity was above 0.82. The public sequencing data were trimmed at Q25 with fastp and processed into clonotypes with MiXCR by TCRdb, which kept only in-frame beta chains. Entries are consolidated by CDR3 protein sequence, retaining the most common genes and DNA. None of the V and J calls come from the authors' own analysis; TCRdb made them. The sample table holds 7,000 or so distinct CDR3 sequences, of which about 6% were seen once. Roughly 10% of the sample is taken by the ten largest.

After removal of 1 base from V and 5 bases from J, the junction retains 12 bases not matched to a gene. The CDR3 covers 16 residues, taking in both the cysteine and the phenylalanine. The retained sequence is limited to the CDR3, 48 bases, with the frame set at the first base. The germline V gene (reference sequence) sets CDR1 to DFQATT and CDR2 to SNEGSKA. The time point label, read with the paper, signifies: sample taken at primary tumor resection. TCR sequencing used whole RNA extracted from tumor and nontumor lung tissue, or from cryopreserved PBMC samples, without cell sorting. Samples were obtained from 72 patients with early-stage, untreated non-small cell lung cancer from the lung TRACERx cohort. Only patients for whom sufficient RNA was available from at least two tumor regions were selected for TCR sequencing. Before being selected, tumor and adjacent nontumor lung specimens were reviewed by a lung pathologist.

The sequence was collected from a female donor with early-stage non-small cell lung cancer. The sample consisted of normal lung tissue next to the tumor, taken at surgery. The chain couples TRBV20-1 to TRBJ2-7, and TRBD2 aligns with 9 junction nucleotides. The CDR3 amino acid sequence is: CSARGPGGRASNEQYF. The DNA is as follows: TGCAGTGCTAGAGGGCCTGGCGGGAGGGCCTCTAACGAGCAGTACTTC.